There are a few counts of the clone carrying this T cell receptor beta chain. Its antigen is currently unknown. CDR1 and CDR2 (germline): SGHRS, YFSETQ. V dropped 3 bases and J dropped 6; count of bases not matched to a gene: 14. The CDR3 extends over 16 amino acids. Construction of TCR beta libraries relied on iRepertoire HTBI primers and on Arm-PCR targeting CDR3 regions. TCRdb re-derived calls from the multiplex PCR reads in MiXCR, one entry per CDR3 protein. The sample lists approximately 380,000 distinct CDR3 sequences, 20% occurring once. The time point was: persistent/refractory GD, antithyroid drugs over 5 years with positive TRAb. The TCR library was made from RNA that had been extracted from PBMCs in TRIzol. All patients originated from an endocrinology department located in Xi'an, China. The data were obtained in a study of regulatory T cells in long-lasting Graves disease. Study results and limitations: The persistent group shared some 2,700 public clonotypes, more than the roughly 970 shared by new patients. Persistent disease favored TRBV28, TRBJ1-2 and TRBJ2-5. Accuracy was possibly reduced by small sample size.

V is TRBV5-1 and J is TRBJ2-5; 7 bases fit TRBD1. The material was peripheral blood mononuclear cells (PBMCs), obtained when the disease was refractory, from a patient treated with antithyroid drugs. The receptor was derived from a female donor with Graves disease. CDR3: CASSSSPAGGGKTQYF. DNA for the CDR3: TGCGCCAGCAGCTCCTCTCCGGCAGGGGGTGGGAAGACCCAGTACTTC.